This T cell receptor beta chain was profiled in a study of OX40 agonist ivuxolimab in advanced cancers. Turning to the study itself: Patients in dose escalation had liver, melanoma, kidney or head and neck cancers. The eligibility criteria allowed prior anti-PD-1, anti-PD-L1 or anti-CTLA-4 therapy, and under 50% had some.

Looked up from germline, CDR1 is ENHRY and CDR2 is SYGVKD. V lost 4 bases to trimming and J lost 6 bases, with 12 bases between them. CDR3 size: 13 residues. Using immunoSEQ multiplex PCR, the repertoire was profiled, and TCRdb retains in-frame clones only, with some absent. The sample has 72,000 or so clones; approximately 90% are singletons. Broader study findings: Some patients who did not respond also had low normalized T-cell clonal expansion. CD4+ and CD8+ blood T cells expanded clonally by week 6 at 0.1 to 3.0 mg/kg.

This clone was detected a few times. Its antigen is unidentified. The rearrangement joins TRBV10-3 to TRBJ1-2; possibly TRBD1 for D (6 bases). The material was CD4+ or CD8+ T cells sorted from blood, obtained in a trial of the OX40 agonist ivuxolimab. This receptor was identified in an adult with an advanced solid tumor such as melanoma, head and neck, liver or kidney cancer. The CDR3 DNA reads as TGTGCCATCAGTGGGCCGGGACAAAATGGCTACACCTTC. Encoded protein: CAISGPGQNGYTF.